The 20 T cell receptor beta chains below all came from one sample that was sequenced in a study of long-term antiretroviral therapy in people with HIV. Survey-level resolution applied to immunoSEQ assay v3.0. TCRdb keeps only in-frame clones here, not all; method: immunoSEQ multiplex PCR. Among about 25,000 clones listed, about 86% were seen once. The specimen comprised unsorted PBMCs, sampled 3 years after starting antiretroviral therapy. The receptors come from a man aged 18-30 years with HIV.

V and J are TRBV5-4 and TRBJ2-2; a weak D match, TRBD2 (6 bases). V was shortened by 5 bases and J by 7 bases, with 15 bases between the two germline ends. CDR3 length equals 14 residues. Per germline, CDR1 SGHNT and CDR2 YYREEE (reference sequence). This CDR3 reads CASSSDPEGGELFF. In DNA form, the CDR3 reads TGTGCCAGCAGTTCAGACCCGGAGGGCGGGGAGCTGTTTTTT.

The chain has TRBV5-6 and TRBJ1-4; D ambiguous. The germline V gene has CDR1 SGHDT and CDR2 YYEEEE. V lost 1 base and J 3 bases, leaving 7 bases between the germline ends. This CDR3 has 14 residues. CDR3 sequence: CASSLIGSNEKLFF. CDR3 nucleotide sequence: TGTGCCAGCAGCTTGATAGGGTCTAATGAAAAACTGTTTTTT. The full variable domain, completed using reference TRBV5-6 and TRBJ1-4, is DAGVTQSPTHLIKTRGQQVTLRCSPKSGHDTVSWYQQALGQGPQFIFQYYEEEERQRGNFPDRFSGHQFPNYSSELNVNALLLGDSALYLCASSLIGSNEKLFFGSGTQLSVL.

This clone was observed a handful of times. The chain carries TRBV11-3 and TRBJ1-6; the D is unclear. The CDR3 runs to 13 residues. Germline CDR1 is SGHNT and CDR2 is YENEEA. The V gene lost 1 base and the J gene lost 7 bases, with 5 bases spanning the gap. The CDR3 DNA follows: TGTGCCAGCAGCTTAGGGCCGAATTCACCCCTCCACTTT. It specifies CASSLGPNSPLHF.

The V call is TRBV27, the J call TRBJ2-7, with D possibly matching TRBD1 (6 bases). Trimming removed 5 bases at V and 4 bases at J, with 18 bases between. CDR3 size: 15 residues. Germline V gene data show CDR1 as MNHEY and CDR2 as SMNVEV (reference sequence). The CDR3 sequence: CASSPYSGTNYEQYF. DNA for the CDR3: TGTGCCAGCAGTCCTTACTCCGGGACAAATTACGAGCAGTACTTC.

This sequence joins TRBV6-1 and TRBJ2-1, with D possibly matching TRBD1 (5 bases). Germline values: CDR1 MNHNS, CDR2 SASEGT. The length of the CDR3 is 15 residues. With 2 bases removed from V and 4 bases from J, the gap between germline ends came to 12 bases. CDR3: CASSEKEKGYNEQFF. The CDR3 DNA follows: TGTGCCAGCAGTGAAAAAGAAAAGGGGTACAATGAGCAGTTCTTC.

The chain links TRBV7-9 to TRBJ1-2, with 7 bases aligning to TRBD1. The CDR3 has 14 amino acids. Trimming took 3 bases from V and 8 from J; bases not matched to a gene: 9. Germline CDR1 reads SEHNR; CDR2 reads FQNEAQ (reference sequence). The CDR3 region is CASSFLTGVGGYTF. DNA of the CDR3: TGTGCCAGCAGCTTCCTCACAGGGGTAGGCGGCTACACCTTC.

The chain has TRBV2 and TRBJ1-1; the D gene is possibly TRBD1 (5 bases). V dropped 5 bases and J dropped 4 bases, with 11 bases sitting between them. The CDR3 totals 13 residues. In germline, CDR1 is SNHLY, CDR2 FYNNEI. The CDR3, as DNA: TGTGCCAGCAGTCAGGGTCGGACCACTGAAGCTTTCTTT. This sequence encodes CASSQGRTTEAFF.

Written as DNA, the CDR3 is TGTGCCAGCAGCGTAGACTCAGGGTTTACCTACGAGCAGTACTTC. Translation gives CASSVDSGFTYEQYF. This chain connects TRBV9 to TRBJ2-7; tentative D call: TRBD1 (5 bases). The CDR3 runs to 15 residues. V lost 0 bases and J lost 2, with 12 bases in between. The V gene's germline CDR1 is SGDLS and CDR2 YYNGEE.

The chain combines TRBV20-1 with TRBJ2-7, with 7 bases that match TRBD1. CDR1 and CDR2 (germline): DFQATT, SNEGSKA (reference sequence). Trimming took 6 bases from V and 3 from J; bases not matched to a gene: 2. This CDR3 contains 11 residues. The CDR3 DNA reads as TGCAGTGCCCGGGACAGCTACGAGCAGTACGTC. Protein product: CSARDSYEQYV.

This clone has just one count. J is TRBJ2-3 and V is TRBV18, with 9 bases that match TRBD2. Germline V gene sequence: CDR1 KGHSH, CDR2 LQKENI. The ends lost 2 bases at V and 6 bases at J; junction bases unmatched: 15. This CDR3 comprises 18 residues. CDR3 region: CASSPGGTSYTGADTQYF. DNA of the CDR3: TGTGCCAGCTCACCAGGGGGGACTAGCTATACGGGCGCGGATACGCAGTATTTT.

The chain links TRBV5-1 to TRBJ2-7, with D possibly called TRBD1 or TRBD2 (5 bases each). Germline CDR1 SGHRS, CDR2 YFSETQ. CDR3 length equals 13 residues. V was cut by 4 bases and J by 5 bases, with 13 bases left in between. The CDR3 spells CASSVGDGNEQYF. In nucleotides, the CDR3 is TGCGCCAGCAGCGTTGGGGACGGGAACGAGCAGTACTTC.

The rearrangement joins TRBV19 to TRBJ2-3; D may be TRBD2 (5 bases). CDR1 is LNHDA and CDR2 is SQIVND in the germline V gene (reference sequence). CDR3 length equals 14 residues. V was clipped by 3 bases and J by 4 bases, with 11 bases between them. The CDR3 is CASSISGSPDTQYF. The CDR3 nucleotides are TGTGCCAGTAGTATTTCGGGGAGCCCAGATACGCAGTATTTT.

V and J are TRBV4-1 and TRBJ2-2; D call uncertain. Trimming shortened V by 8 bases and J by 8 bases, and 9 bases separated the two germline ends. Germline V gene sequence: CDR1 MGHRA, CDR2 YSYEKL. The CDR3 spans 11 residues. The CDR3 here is CASYWGGELFF. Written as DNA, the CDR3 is TGCGCCAGCTACTGGGGTGGGGAGCTGTTTTTT.

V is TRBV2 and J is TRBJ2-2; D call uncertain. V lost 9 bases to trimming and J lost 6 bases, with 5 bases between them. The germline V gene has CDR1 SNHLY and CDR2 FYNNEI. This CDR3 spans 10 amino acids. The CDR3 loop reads CASFAGELFF. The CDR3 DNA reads TGTGCCAGTTTCGCCGGGGAGCTGTTTTTT.

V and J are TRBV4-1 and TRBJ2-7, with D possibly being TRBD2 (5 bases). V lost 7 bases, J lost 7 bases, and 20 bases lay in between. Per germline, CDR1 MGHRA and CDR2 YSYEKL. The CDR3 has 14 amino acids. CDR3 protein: CASTSVVGEWEQYF. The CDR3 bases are TGCGCCAGCACCTCAGTCGTCGGGGAATGGGAGCAGTACTTC.

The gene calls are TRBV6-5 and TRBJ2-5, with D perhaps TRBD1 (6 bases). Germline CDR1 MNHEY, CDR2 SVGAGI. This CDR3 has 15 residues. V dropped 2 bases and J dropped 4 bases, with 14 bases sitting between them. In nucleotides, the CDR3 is TGTGCCAGCAGTTACACCTACAGGGTCGCAGAGACCCAGTACTTC. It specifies CASSYTYRVAETQYF.

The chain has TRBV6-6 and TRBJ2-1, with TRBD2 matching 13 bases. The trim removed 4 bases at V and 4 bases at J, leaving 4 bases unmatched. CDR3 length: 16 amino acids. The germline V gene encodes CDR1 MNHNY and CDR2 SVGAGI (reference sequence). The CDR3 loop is CASSLQTSGGYNEQFF. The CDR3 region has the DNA TGTGCCAGCAGTTTACAGACTAGCGGGGGGTACAATGAGCAGTTCTTC.

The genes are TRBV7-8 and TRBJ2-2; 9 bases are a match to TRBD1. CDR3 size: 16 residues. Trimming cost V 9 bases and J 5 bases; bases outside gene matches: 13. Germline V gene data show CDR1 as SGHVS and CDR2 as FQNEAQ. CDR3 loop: CASTGFDRGNTGELFF. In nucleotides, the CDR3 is TGTGCCAGTACGGGCTTCGACAGGGGGAATACCGGGGAGCTGTTTTTT. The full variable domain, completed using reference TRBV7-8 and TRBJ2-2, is GAGVSQSPRYKVAKRGQDVALRCDPISGHVSLFWYQQALGQGPEFLTYFQNEAQLDKSGLPSDRFFAERPEGSVSTLKIQRTQQEDSAVYLCASTGFDRGNTGELFFGEGSRLTVL.

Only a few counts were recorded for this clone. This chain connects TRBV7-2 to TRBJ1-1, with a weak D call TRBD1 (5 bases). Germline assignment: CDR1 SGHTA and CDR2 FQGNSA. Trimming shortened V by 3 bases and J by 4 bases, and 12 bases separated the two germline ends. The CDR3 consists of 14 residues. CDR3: CASSFGREGTEAFF. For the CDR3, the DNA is TGTGCCAGCAGCTTCGGCAGGGAAGGCACTGAAGCTTTCTTT. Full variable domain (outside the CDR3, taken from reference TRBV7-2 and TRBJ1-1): GAGVSQSPSNKVTEKGKDVELRCDPISGHTALYWYRQSLGQGLEFLIYFQGNSAPDKSGLPSDRFSAERTGGSVSTLTIQRTQQEDSAVYLCASSFGREGTEAFFGQGTRLTVV.

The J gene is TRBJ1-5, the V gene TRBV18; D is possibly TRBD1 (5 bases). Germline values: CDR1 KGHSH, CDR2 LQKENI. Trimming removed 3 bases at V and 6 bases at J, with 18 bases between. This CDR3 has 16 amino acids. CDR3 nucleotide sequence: TGTGCCAGCTCACCCAGGGCCGGGGGAGGGAGTCAGCCCCAGCATTTT. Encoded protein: CASSPRAGGGSQPQHF. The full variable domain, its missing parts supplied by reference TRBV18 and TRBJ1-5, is NAGVMQNPRHLVRRRGQEARLRCSPMKGHSHVYWYRQLPEEGLKFMVYLQKENIIDESGMPKERFSAEFPKEGPSILRIQQVVRGDSAAYFCASSPRAGGGSQPQHFGDGTRLSIL.